The clone carrying this TCR beta chain was seen ten or more times. The J segment lost 7 bases and the V segment lost 5 bases, leaving 8 bases of the junction unmatched. This CDR3 is built from 15 residues. Germline assignment: CDR1 SGHAT and CDR2 FQNNGV. A single record per CDR3 protein comes from TCRdb applying MiXCR to the 5' RACE reads. In the table there are approximately 600,000 distinct CDR3 sequences, around 7.4% of which are singletons. The sample originates from a study of identical twins. This sample was shared with a second study, whose subject was yellow fever vaccine responses in identical twins.

The chain employs TRBV11-2 and TRBJ2-1, with 10 positions matching TRBD2. Sequenced input: PBMCs. The sequence was collected from a woman under 30 in good health. The DNA for the CDR3 is TGTGCCAGCAGCCAAACTAGCGGGAAGGGGAATGAGCAGTTCTTC. Translation: CASSQTSGKGNEQFF.